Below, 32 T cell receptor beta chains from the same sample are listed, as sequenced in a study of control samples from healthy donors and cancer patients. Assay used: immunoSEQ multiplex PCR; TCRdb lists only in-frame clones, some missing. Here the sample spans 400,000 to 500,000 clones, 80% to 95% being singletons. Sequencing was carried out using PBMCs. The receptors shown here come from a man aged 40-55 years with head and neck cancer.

CDR3 region: CASRGGTEAFF. CDR3 sequence (DNA): TGTGCCAGCAGGGGGGGAACTGAAGCTTTCTTT. The genes are TRBV27 and TRBJ1-1; perhaps TRBD1 as D (5 bases). Germline values: CDR1 MNHEY, CDR2 SMNVEV (reference sequence). V was pared by 6 bases and J by 5 bases, with 7 bases between. The CDR3 has 11 amino acids.

For the CDR3, the DNA is TGTGCCAGCAGCCCCCAGGGGGCCGACACTGAAGCTTTCTTT. Its protein is CASSPQGADTEAFF. V is TRBV7-3 and J is TRBJ1-1, with 8 nucleotides matching TRBD1. CDR1 and CDR2 from the germline V gene are SGHTA and FQGTGA. The CDR3 spans 14 residues. The V and J ends lost 5 bases and 3 bases, in that order; junction bases with no gene match: 5.

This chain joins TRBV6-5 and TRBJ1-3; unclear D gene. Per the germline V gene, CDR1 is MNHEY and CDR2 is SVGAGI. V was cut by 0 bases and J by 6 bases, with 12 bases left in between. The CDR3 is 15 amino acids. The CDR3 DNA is TGTGCCAGCAGTTACTCGAGGAACCTCTTAAACACCATATATTTT. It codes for CASSYSRNLLNTIYF.

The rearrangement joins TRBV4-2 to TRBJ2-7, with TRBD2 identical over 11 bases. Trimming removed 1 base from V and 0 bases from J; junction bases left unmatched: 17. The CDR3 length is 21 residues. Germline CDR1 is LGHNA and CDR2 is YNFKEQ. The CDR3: CASSQGGIDSGRERSSYEQYF. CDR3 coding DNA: TGTGCCAGCAGCCAAGGAGGTATTGATAGCGGGAGGGAAAGGAGCTCCTACGAGCAGTACTTC.

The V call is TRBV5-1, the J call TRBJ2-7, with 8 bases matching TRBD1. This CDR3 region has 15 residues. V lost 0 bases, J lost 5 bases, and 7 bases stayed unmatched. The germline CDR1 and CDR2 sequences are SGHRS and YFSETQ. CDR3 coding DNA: TGCGCCAGCAGCTTGGGGCAGGGGGCAGGAAACGAGCAGTACTTC. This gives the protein CASSLGQGAGNEQYF.

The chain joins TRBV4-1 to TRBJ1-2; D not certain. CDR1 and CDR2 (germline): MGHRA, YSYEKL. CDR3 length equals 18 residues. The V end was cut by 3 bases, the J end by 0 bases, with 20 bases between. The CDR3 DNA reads TGCGCCAGCAGCCATTCCGGGCCATCGTTTAGATCTAACTATGGCTACACCTTC. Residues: CASSHSGPSFRSNYGYTF.

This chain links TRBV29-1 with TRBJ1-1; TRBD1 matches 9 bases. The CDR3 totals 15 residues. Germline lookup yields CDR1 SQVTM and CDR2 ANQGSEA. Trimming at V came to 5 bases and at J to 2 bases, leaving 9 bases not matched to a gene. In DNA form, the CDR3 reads TGCAGCGTTACGGGACAGGGTAACCTCAACACTGAAGCTTTCTTT. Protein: CSVTGQGNLNTEAFF. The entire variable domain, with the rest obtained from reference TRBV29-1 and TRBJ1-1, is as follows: SAVISQKPSRDICQRGTSLTIQCQVDSQVTMMFWYRQQPGQSLTLIATANQGSEATYESGFVIDKFPISRPNLTFSTLTVSNMSPEDSSIYLCSVTGQGNLNTEAFFGQGTRLTVV.

Here the CDR3 DNA reads TGTGCTAGTGGTTTGGTACCAGGGGGCACGAACTATGGCTACACCTTC. Translation gives CASGLVPGGTNYGYTF. V gene TRBV12-5 combines with J gene TRBJ1-2; 8 bases map to TRBD1. This CDR3 is built from 16 residues. Germline V gene sequence: CDR1 LGHNT, CDR2 FRNRAP. J gave up 2 bases and V 0 bases, and 5 bases lay outside the gene matches. Using reference TRBV12-5 and TRBJ1-2 for the parts outside the CDR3, the full variable domain is DARVTQTPRHKVTEMGQEVTMRCQPILGHNTVFWYRQTMMQGLELLAYFRNRAPLDDSGMPKDRFSAEMPDATLATLKIQPSEPRDSAVYFCASGLVPGGTNYGYTFGSGTRLTVV.

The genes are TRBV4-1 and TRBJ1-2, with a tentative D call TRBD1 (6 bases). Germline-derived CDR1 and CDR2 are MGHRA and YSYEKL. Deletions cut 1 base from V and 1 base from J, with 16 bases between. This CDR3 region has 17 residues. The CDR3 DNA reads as TGCGCCAGCAGCCAAGTTTTAGGGGGGGGACTTAACTATGGCTACACCTTC. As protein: CASSQVLGGGLNYGYTF.

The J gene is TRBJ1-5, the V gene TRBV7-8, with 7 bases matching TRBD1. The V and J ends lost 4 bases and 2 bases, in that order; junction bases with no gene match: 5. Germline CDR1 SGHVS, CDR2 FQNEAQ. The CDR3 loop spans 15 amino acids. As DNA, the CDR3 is TGTGCCAGCAGCTCAGACAGGGTGGGCAATCAGCCCCAGCATTTT. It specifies CASSSDRVGNQPQHF.

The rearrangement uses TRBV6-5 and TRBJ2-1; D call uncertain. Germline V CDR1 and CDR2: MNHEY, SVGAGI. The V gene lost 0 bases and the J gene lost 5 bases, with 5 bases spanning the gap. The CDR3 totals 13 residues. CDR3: CASSYSLDNEQFF. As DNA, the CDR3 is TGTGCCAGCAGTTACTCCCTTGACAATGAGCAGTTCTTC.

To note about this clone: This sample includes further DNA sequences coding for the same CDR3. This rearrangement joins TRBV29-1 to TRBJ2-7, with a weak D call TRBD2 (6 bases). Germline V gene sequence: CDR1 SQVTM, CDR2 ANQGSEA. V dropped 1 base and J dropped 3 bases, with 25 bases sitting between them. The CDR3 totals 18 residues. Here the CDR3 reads CSVEVLQAGTLNYYEQYF. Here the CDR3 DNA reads TGCAGCGTTGAAGTACTGCAAGCCGGGACTCTCAATTACTACGAGCAGTACTTC.

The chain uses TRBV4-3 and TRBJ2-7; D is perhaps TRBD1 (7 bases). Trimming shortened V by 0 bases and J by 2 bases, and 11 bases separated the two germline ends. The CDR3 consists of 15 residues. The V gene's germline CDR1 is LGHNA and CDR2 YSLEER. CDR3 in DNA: TGCGCCAGCAGCCAAGATGGAGGGGGCACCTACGAGCAGTACTTC. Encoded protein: CASSQDGGGTYEQYF.

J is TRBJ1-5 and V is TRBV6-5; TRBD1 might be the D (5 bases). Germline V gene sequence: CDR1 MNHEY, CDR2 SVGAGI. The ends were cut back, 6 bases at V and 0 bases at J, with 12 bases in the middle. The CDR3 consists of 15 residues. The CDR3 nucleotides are TGTGCCAGCAGGGCTCGGGGACCTAGCAATCAGCCCCAGCATTTT. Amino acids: CASRARGPSNQPQHF.

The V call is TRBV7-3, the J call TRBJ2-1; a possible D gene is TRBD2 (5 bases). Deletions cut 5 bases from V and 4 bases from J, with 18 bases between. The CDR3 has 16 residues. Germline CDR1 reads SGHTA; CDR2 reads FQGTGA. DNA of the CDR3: TGTGCCAGCAGCCGAGGGTATTCTCAGAAGTACAATGAGCAGTTCTTC. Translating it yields CASSRGYSQKYNEQFF.

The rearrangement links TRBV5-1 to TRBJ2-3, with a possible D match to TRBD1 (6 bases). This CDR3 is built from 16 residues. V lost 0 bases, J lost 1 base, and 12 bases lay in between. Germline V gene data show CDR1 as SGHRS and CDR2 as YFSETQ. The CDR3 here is CASSLVGRGGTDTQYF. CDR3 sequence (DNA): TGCGCCAGCAGCTTGGTCGGCAGGGGTGGCACAGATACGCAGTATTTT.

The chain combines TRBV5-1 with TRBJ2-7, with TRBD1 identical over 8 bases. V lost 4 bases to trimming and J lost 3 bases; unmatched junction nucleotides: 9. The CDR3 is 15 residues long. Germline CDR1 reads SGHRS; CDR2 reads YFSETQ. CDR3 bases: TGCGCCAGCAGCAGGACGGGACAGGCTAGCTACGAGCAGTACTTC. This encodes CASSRTGQASYEQYF. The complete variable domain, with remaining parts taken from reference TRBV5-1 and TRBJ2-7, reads KAGVTQTPRYLIKTRGQQVTLSCSPISGHRSVSWYQQTPGQGLQFLFEYFSETQRNKGNFPGRFSGRQFSNSRSEMNVSTLELGDSALYLCASSRTGQASYEQYFGPGTRLTVT.

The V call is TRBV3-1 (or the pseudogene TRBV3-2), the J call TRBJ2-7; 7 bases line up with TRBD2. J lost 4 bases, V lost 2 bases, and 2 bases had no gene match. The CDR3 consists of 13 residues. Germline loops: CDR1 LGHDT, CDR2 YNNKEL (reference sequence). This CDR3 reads CASSQLLAYEQYF. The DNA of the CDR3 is TGTGCCAGCAGCCAACTACTAGCGTACGAGCAGTACTTC.

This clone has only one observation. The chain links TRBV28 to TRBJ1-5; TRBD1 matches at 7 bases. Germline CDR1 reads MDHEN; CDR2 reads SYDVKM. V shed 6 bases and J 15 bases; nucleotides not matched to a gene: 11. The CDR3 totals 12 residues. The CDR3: CASRREGGPGHF. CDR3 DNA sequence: TGTGCCAGCAGAAGGGAAGGGGGCCCAGGGCATTTT.

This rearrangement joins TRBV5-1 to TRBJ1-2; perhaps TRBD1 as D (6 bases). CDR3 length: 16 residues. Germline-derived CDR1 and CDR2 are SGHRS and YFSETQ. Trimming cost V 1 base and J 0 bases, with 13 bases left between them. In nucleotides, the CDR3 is TGCGCCAGCAGCTTGAACAGGGTTGGGGCTAACTATGGCTACACCTTC. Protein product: CASSLNRVGANYGYTF.

The CDR3 DNA sequence: TGTGCCAGCAGCGTCGGCCAGATCTATGGCTACACCTTC. The encoded protein is CASSVGQIYGYTF. The J gene is TRBJ1-2, the V gene TRBV9; unclear D gene. CDR1 and CDR2 (germline): SGDLS, YYNGEE. V was cut by 2 bases and J by 4 bases, with 9 bases left in between. The CDR3 contains 13 residues.

CDR3 protein: CASSATGGWETQYF. Written as DNA, the CDR3 is TGTGCCAGCAGCGCGACAGGGGGCTGGGAGACCCAGTACTTC. This chain uses TRBV6-5 with TRBJ2-5, with TRBD1 matching over 10 bases. Trimming took 6 bases from V and 5 from J; bases not matched to a gene: 6. The CDR3 spans 14 residues. Germline V gives CDR1 MNHEY, CDR2 SVGAGI.

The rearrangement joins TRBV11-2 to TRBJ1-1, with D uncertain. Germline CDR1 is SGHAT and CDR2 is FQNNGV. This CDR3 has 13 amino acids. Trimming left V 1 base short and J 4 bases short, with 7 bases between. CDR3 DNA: TGTGCCAGCAGCTTAGGTTCGGGCACTGAAGCTTTCTTT. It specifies CASSLGSGTEAFF.

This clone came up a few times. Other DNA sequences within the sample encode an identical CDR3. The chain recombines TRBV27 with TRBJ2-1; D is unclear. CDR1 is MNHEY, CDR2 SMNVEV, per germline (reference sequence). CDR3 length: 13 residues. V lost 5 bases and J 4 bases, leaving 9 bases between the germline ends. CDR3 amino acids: CASSLDGYNEQFF. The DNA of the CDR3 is TGTGCCAGCAGTCTCGACGGTTACAATGAGCAGTTCTTC.

The DNA for the CDR3 is TGTGCCAGCAGTTACCGGGCTGGAACAGATACGCAGTATTTT. Translated, it gives CASSYRAGTDTQYF. V gene TRBV6-5 combines with J gene TRBJ2-3; D call uncertain. The CDR3 spans 14 residues. Trimming removed 2 bases from V and 3 bases from J, with 9 bases in between. CDR1 MNHEY and CDR2 SVGAGI come from the germline V gene.

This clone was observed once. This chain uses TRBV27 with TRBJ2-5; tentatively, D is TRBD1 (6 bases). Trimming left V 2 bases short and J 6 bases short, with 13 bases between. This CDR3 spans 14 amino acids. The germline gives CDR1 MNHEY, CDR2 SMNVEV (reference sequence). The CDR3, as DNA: TGTGCCAGCAGTTTACAGGGGTTGGGAAAGACCCAGTACTTC. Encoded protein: CASSLQGLGKTQYF.

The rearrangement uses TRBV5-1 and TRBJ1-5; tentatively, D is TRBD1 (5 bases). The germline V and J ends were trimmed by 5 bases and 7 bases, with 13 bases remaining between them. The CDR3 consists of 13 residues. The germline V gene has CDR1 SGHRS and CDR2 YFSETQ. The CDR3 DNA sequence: TGCGCCAGCAGTACCGGATCAGGGCAGCCCCAGCATTTT. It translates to CASSTGSGQPQHF.

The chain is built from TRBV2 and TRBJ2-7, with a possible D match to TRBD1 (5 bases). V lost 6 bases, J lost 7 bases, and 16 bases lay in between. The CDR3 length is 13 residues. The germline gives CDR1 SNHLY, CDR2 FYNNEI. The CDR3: CASRAGPRREQYF. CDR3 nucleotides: TGTGCCAGCAGAGCAGGGCCCAGACGGGAGCAGTACTTC.

The CDR3: CASSVVGRAAGELFF. The CDR3 DNA sequence: TGTGCCAGCAGCGTAGTGGGCAGGGCTGCCGGGGAGCTGTTTTTT. The chain links TRBV9 to TRBJ2-2; weak D call: TRBD1 (5 bases). Per germline, CDR1 SGDLS and CDR2 YYNGEE. V shed 0 bases and J shed 6 bases, with 12 bases lying between them. This CDR3 is built from 15 residues.

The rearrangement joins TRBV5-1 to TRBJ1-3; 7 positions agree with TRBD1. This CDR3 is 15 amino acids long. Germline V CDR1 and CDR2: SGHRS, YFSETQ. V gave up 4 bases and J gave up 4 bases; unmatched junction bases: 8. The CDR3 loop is CASSALQGSGNTIYF. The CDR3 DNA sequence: TGCGCCAGCAGCGCATTACAGGGGTCCGGAAACACCATATATTTT.

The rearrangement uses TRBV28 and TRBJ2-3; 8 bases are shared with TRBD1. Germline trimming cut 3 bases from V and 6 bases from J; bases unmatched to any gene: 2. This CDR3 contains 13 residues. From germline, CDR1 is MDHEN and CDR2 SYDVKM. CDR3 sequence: CASSFRTGDTQYF. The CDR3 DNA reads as TGTGCCAGCAGTTTTCGGACAGGGGATACGCAGTATTTT.

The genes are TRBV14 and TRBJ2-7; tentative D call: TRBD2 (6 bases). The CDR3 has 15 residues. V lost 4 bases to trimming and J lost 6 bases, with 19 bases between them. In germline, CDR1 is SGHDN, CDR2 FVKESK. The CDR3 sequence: CASSPQAGTLSEQYF. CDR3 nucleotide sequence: TGTGCCAGCAGCCCCCAAGCGGGCACTCTGAGCGAGCAGTACTTC.